This entry lists 3 T cell receptor beta chains sequenced from one sample in a study of vaccination effects on CD4 cells after COVID-19. Sequencing used immunoSEQ multiplex PCR; TCRdb keeps in-frame clones, though not all of them. The sample has roughly 56,000 clones, approximately 80% seen once. The antigens for these receptors are not known. When nine to ten days of culture had elapsed, CD4+ T cells were isolated. The specimen was CD4+ T cells from PBMCs cultured without peptide, collected before COVID-19 vaccination. Every receptor here comes from a human donor who received a COVID-19 vaccine.

The chain uses TRBV4-3 and TRBJ1-3; 7 bases are shared with TRBD1. The CDR3 covers 18 residues. CDR1 is LGHNA, CDR2 YSLEER, per germline. The J segment lost 2 bases and the V segment lost 0 bases, leaving 10 bases of the junction unmatched. The DNA of the CDR3 is TGCGCCAGCAGCCAAGAATCGACAGGGTATTATCCTGGAAACACCATATATTTT. Its protein is CASSQESTGYYPGNTIYF.

This clone has a handful of counts. V and J are TRBV7-3 and TRBJ1-1, with D uncertain. V was cut by 6 bases and J by 0 bases, with 8 bases left in between. The V gene's germline CDR1 is SGHTA and CDR2 FQGTGA. This CDR3 is 13 amino acids long. CDR3 sequence reads: CASRVQMNTEAFF. CDR3 DNA: TGTGCCAGCAGGGTACAGATGAACACTGAAGCTTTCTTT.

The gene calls are TRBV21-1 and TRBJ2-4; TRBD1 is the table's D call and was not checked against the DNA. TRBV21-1 is a pseudogene locus. CDR3 size: 21 residues. This chain's CDR3 is CASSTGTGGFPGNLAKNIQYF. The CDR3 nucleotides read TGTGCCAGCAGCACCGGGACAGGGGGTTTCCCTGGAAATCTAGCCAAAAACATTCAGTACTTC.